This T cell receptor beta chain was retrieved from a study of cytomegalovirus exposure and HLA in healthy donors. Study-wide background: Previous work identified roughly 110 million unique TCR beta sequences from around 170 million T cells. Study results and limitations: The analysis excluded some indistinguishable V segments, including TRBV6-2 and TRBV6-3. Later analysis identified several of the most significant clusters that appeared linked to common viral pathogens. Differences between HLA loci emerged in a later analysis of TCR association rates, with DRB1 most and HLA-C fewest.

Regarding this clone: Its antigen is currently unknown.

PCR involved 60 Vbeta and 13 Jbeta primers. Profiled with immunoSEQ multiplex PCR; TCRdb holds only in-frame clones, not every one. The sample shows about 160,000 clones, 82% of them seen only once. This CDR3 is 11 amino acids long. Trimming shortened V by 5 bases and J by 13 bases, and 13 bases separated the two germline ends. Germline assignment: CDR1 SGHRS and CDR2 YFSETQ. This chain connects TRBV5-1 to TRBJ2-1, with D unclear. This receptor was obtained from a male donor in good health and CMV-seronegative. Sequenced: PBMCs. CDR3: CASSLEKEQFF. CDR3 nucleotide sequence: TGCGCCAGCAGTCTGGAGAAGGAACAGTTCTTC.